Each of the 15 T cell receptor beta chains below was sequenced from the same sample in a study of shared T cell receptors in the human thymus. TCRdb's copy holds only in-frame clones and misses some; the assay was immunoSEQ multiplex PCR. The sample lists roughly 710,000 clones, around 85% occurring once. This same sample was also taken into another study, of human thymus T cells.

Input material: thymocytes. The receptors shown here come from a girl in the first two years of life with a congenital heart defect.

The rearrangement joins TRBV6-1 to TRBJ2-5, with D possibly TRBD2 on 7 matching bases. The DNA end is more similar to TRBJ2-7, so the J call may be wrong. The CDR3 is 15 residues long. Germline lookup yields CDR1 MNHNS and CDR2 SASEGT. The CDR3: CASNYRGASSYEQYF. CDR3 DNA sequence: TGTGCCAGCAATTATCGGGGGGCCTCCTCCTACGAGCAGTACTTC.

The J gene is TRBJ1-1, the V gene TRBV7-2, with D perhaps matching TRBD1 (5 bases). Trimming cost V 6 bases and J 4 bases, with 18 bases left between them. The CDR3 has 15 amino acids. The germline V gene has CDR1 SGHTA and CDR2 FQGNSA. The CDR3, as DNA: TGTGCCAGCAGGGGACGGGGGAAATGTGGCACTGAAGCTTTCTTT. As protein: CASRGRGKCGTEAFF.

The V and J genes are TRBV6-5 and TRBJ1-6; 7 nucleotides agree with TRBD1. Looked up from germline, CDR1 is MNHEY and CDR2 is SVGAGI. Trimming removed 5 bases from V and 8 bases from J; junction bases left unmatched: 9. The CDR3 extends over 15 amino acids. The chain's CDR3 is CASSPRTGRDSPLHF. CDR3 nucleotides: TGTGCCAGCAGTCCACGGACAGGTCGGGATTCACCCCTCCACTTT.

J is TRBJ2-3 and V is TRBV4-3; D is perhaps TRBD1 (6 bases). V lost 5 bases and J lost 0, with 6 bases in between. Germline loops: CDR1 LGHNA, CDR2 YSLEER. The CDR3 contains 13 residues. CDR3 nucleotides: TGCGCCAGCAGCGGGGGCAGCACAGATACGCAGTATTTT. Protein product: CASSGGSTDTQYF.

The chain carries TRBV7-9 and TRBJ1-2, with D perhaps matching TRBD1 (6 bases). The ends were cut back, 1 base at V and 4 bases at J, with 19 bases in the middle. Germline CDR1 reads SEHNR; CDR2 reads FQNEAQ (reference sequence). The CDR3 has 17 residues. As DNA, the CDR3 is TGTGCCAGCAGCTTAGTGGGGGCAACAGAAGTCGGCTATGGCTACACCTTC. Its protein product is CASSLVGATEVGYGYTF.

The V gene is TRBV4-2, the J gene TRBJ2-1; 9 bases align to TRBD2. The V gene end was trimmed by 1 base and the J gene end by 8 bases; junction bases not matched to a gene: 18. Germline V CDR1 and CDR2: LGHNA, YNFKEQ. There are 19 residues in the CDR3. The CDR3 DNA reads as TGTGCCAGCAGCCAAGGGCCGGGTCCGTGGCGGGGGGGCCGGGATGAGCAGTTCTTC. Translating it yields CASSQGPGPWRGGRDEQFF.

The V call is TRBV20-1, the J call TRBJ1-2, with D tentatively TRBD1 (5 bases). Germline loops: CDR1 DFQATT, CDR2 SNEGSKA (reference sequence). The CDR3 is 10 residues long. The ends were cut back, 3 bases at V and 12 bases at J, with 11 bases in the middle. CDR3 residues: CSASFSGNTF. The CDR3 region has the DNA TGCAGTGCTAGTTTCTCAGGGAACACCTTC.

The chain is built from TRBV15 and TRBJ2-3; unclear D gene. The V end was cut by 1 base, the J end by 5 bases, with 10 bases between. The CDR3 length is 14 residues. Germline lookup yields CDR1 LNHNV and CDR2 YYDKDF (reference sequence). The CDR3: CATSRANGVDTQYF. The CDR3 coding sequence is TGTGCCACCAGCAGAGCCAACGGAGTAGATACGCAGTATTTT.

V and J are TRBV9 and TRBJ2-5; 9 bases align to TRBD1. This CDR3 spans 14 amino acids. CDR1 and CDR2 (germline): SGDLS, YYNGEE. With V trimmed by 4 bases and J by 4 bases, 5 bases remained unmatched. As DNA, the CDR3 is TGTGCCAGCAGCCTCCGGACAGGGGTAGAGACCCAGTACTTC. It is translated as CASSLRTGVETQYF.

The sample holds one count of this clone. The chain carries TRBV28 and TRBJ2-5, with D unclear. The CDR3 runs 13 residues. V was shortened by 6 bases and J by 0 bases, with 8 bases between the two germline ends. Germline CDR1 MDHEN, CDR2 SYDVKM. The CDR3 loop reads CASSDWDQETQYF. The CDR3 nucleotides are TGTGCCAGCAGCGACTGGGACCAAGAGACCCAGTACTTC. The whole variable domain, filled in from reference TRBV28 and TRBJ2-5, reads DVKVTQSSRYLVKRTGEKVFLECVQDMDHENMFWYRQDPGLGLRLIYFSYDVKMKEKGDIPEGYSVSREKKERFSLILESASTNQTSMYLCASSDWDQETQYFGPGTRLLVL.

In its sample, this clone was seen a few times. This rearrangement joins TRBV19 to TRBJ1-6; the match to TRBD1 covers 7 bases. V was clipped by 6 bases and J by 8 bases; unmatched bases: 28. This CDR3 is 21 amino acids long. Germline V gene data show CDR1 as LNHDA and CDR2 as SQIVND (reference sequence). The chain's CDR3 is CASRRNSKRGRKYGEDSPLHF. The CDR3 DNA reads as TGTGCCAGTAGGCGAAACTCGAAAAGGGGGCGAAAGTACGGGGAGGATTCACCCCTCCACTTT.

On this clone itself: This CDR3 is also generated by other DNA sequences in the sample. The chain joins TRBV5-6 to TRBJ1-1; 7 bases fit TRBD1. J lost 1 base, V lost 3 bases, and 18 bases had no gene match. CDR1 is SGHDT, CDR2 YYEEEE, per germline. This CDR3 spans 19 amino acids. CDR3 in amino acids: CASSYGPQRDSTENTEAFF. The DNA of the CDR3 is TGTGCCAGCAGCTATGGGCCTCAACGGGACAGTACAGAGAACACTGAAGCTTTCTTT.

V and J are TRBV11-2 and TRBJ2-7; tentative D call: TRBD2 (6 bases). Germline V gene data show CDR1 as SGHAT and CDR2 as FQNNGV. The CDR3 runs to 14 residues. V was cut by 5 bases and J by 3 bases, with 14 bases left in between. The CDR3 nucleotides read TGTGCCAGCAGCCCCCCGGGACTGTTCTACGAGCAGTACTTC. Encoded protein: CASSPPGLFYEQYF.

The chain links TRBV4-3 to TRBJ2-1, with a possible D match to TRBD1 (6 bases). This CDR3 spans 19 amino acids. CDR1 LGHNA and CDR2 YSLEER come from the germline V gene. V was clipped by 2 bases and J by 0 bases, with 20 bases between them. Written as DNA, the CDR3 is TGCGCCAGCAGCCAAATCCCTAAGACAGGTTCGGACTCCTACAATGAGCAGTTCTTC. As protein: CASSQIPKTGSDSYNEQFF.

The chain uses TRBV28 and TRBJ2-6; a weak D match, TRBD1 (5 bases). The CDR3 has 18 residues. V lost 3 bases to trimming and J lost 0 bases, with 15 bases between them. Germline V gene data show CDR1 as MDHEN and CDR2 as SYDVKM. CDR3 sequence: CASSFDSQDTSGANVLTF. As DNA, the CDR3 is TGTGCCAGCAGTTTTGATAGCCAGGACACCTCTGGGGCCAACGTCCTGACTTTC.